This TCR beta chain comes out of a study of graft-versus-host responses after intestinal transplantation. The method was immunoSEQ multiplex PCR; TCRdb's version includes in-frame clones alone and lacks a portion of them. The sample consists of around 100,000 clones, over 85% of them appearing once. About this clone itself: As yet, its antigen is unknown.

The CDR3 length is 15 residues. Germline trimming cut 5 bases from V and 5 bases from J; bases unmatched to any gene: 7. Germline loops: CDR1 MNHEY, CDR2 SVGAGI. This receptor was obtained from a human donor who received an intestinal transplant. The chain links TRBV6-5 to TRBJ1-4; 8 bases are shared with TRBD1. Specimen: unstimulated CD8+ T cells sorted from spleen or lymph node cells, collected before intestinal transplant. CDR3 residues: CASSPLGTGNEKLFF. The CDR3 region has the DNA TGTGCCAGCAGTCCTCTCGGGACAGGAAATGAAAAACTGTTTTTT.